The 4 T cell receptor beta chains below come from one sample, sequenced in a study of cytomegalovirus exposure and HLA in healthy donors. Primers included in the PCR were 60 Vbeta and 13 Jbeta primers. Clones were read by immunoSEQ multiplex PCR, and TCRdb kept only the in-frame ones, dropping some. The sample has about 120,000 clones, under 20% seen once; the top ten hold approximately 2.6%. The sequencing sample was made of PBMCs. These receptors were collected from a female donor in good health and CMV-seropositive.

The chain recombines TRBV19 with TRBJ1-4, with D unclear. The length of the CDR3 is 17 residues. Between the trimmed V and J ends, which lost 3 bases and 2 bases, there was a span of 16 bases. The germline CDR1 and CDR2 sequences are LNHDA and SQIVND (reference sequence). The CDR3 region is CASSIRQNRGTNEKLFF. CDR3 in DNA: TGTGCCAGTAGTATCCGTCAGAACCGCGGTACTAATGAAAAACTGTTTTTT.

This chain links TRBV19 with TRBJ2-7; 7 bases agree with TRBD2. Losses at the gene ends were 4 bases for V and 3 bases for J; bases not matched to a gene: 9. Germline CDR1 LNHDA, CDR2 SQIVND (reference sequence). The CDR3 spans 15 residues. As DNA, the CDR3 is TGTGCCAGTAGTAATTCGAGGGAGGGAATCTACGAGCAGTACTTC. It is translated as CASSNSREGIYEQYF.

This clone showed up just a few times. The chain uses TRBV30 and TRBJ2-3; D remains ambiguous. From germline, CDR1 is GTSNPN and CDR2 SVGIG (reference sequence). The CDR3 spans 12 residues. Trimming removed 0 bases from V and 4 bases from J, with 5 bases in between. The CDR3 region is CAWSVQADTQYF. As DNA, the CDR3 is TGTGCCTGGAGTGTACAAGCAGATACGCAGTATTTT.

V is TRBV7-7 and J is TRBJ2-7; D not resolved. CDR1 and CDR2 from the germline V gene are SSHAT and FNYEAQ (reference sequence). The CDR3 totals 11 residues. V lost 7 bases and J 2 bases, leaving 6 bases between the germline ends. The CDR3 nucleotides are TGTGCCAGCACGACACCCTACGAGCAGTACTTC. Translation: CASTTPYEQYF.